This paragraph reports one T cell receptor beta chain. Its antigen is unidentified. The data belong to a study of cytomegalovirus exposure and HLA in healthy donors. Broader study findings: Later, TCR association rates were found to vary by HLA locus, highest for DRB1 and lowest for HLA-C.

V was pared by 3 bases and J by 4 bases, with 6 bases of the junction left unmatched. Per germline, CDR1 LGHNA and CDR2 YNFKEQ. The CDR3 length is 15 residues. PCR primers comprised 60 Vbeta and 13 Jbeta primers. The repertoire was sequenced with immunoSEQ multiplex PCR; TCRdb's copy has only in-frame clones and lacks some. This table holds 190,000 or so clones, 75% to 90% found once. J is TRBJ1-5 and V is TRBV4-2; 7 nucleotides agree with TRBD1. Sequenced material: PBMCs. The TCR sequence derives from a boy under 18 in good health and CMV-seronegative. As DNA, the CDR3 is TGTGCCAGCAGCCAGTCCACAGGGGTAAATCAGCCCCAGCATTTT. Residues: CASSQSTGVNQPQHF.